This TCR beta chain was identified during a study of cytomegalovirus exposure and HLA in healthy donors. As for the donors, each was a healthy bone marrow donor. Findings and limits, study-wide: Reportedly, a later analysis found an Asian-associated ancestry cluster had fewer N-insertions than the approximately 600-donor mean. Analysis performed later showed TCR beta chains linked to HLA being more clonally expanded than equally common others.

On this clone: Antigen: not known.

The PCR used 60 Vbeta and 13 Jbeta primers. As processed by the authors: It was a later analysis that counted approximately 81 million unique TCR beta chains, of which around 11 million were shared. Clones were sequenced by immunoSEQ multiplex PCR, and TCRdb holds only the in-frame ones, with some missing. The DNA was the basis for D and trimming; V, J and clone size are from that table. The sample shows about 130,000 clones, 80% of them seen only once. Per the germline V gene, CDR1 is SNHLY and CDR2 is FYNNEI. The V end was cut by 5 bases, the J end by 3 bases, with 7 bases between. This CDR3 is 13 amino acids long.

The rearrangement links TRBV2 to TRBJ2-2; D not certain. The receptor's source is a man aged 35-49 years in good health and CMV-seronegative. Sequencing was performed on PBMCs. The CDR3 protein is CASSPDYTGELFF. CDR3 nucleotide sequence: TGTGCCAGCAGTCCAGATTACACCGGGGAGCTGTTTTTT. Full variable domain (remainder filled in from reference TRBV2 and TRBJ2-2): EPEVTQTPSHQVTQMGQEVILRCVPISNHLYFYWYRQILGQKVEFLVSFYNNEISEKSEIFDDQFSVERPDGSNFTLKIRSTKLEDSAMYFCASSPDYTGELFFGEGSRLTVL.